The T cell receptor (beta chain) described here comes from a study of CD8 T cells in Susac syndrome. General study findings and limits: The study's TCR sequencing and HLA analysis covered a relatively small number of individuals, and the study acknowledged this. The study identified around fifteen and five Susac-specific public clones in total CD8+ and CD8+ TEMRA repertoires.

Random hexamers were used to reverse transcribe about 0.5 to 1 ug of RNA. A single record per CDR3 protein comes from TCRdb applying MiXCR to the immunoSEQ multiplex PCR reads. The repertoire holds tens of thousands of distinct CDR3 sequences, with approximately 96% as singletons. With regard to this clonotype: The antigen is not known.

In contrast to the negatively isolated CD8+ and CD4+ T cells, TEMRA cells were FACS-enriched. Trimming pared 3 bases from V and 4 bases from J, leaving 13 bases between. The CDR3 is made up of 14 amino acids. Germline-derived CDR1 and CDR2 are SGDLS and YYNGEE. Input material: CD8+ T cells from PBMCs. The rearrangement uses TRBV9 and TRBJ1-2, with a tentative D call TRBD1 (5 bases). The TCR was taken from a human donor with Susac syndrome. The CDR3 DNA is TGTGCCAGCAGCGACCGGAGGGACTTCTATGGCTACACCTTC. Its translation is CASSDRRDFYGYTF.